This T cell receptor beta chain was identified in a study of type 1 regulatory T cells (dated by TCRdb to about 2021). Concerning the study at large: The study characterized an in vitro protocol that generated a Tr1-enriched, alloantigen-specific CD4 T cell product named T-allo10. Patients with hematological malignancies who were receiving allogeneic hematopoietic stem cell transplantation were the group in which T-allo10 was being clinically evaluated.

The CDR3 runs 12 amino acids, cysteine and phenylalanine included. Of all the DNA, just the CDR3 is kept, 36 bases in frame from base 1. From a lookup of the germline V gene, CDR1 and CDR2 are SGHTA and FQGNSA. Trimming at the junction amounts to 5 bases on V and 8 bases on J, and the germline ends lie 12 bases apart. According to the description, T-allo10 cells that came from the donor were anergic, were specific for host alloantigens, and could carry out alloantigen-specific suppression. On this clonotype: The target of this receptor is not known. Per-nucleotide qualities are absent, and no much larger clonotype sits a single base away.

Sequenced using an Illumina MiSeq. TCRdb reran the public reads through fastp at Q25 and MiXCR, keeping productive beta chains. Entries that share a CDR3 protein sequence are merged under the most common genes and DNA. The sample table lists roughly 68,000 distinct CDR3 sequences, 63% of them with a count of one. Of the sample, about 8% is held by the ten largest clones. The rearrangement combines TRBV7-2 with TRBJ1-2; the D segment cannot be called with confidence. The sequencing sample was made of cultured T cells, either the whole culture or a sorted T cell fraction (not recorded which). Reading the label with the study, this specimen's cell subset or site is: Tr1-enriched cell product generated in vitro against host alloantigens. The receptor was isolated from a human donor in good health. The CDR3: CASSPPYRGYTF. The bases are TGTGCCAGCAGCCCTCCCTACCGCGGCTACACCTTC.